This is a list of T cell receptor beta chains from one sample in a study of T cells in Graves' hyperthyroidism and ophthalmopathy. TCRdb re-called the multiplex PCR reads with MiXCR, one entry per CDR3 protein. Of about 350,000 distinct CDR3 sequences in the sample, roughly 14% were seen once. The sequenced sample was blood. The source of these receptors is a woman aged 25 to 39 with Graves' hyperthyroidism. Both conserved end residues are part of each CDR3. D genes are given only for firm matches. Part of the rows lack a size; the others show once, few, many or a class for expanded clones.

V gene: TRBV11-2; J gene: TRBJ2-3; clone size: many; D gene: NA; CDR3 DNA: TGTGCCAGCAGCTCAGACCCGAGCAGGGGGGGCACAGATACGCAGTATTTT; CDR3 protein: CASSSDPSRGGTDTQYF
V gene: TRBV10-1; J gene: TRBJ2-5; clone size: many; D gene: NA; CDR3 DNA: TGCGCCAGCAGTCGGGACATACAAGAGACCCAGTACTTC; CDR3 protein: CASSRDIQETQYF
V gene: TRBV4-2; J gene: TRBJ2-2; clone size: few; D gene: NA; CDR3 DNA: TGTGCCAGCAGCCAAGATCCTCGGGTCGGGGAGCTGTTTTTT; CDR3 protein: CASSQDPRVGELFF
V gene: TRBV2; J gene: TRBJ2-3; clone size: NA; D gene: TRBD2; CDR3 DNA: TGTGCCAGCAGTGCACAGCTAGCGGGAGGAGGGGATACGCAGTATTTT; CDR3 protein: CASSAQLAGGGDTQYF
V gene: TRBV15; J gene: TRBJ2-1; clone size: few; D gene: NA; CDR3 DNA: TGTGCCACCAGCAGTGCTAGCGTTATCGATGAGCAGTTCTTC; CDR3 protein: CATSSASVIDEQFF
V gene: TRBV7-2; J gene: TRBJ1-4; clone size: few; D gene: NA; CDR3 DNA: TGTGCCAGCAGCTTAGCGTCGGGAACTAATGAAAAACTGTTTTTT; CDR3 protein: CASSLASGTNEKLFF
V gene: TRBV2; J gene: TRBJ2-7; clone size: many; D gene: TRBD2; CDR3 DNA: TGTGCCAGCAGGGTAGCGGGGGTCTCCTACGAGCAGTACTTC; CDR3 protein: CASRVAGVSYEQYF
V gene: TRBV27; J gene: TRBJ1-4; clone size: many; D gene: NA; CDR3 DNA: TGTGCCAGCAGTTTATCTATCGGGACCCTTGAAAAACTGTTTTTT; CDR3 protein: CASSLSIGTLEKLFF
V gene: TRBV7-9; J gene: TRBJ1-1; clone size: NA; D gene: NA; CDR3 DNA: TGTGCCAGCAGCTCAGGCCGTGGAGATGAAGCTTTCTTT; CDR3 protein: CASSSGRGDEAFF
V gene: TRBV20-1; J gene: TRBJ2-1; clone size: NA; D gene: TRBD2; CDR3 DNA: TGCAGTGCTAAAGCGGGAGTCGGTGAGCAGTTCTTC; CDR3 protein: CSAKAGVGEQFF
V gene: TRBV24-1; J gene: TRBJ2-2; clone size: many; D gene: TRBD1; CDR3 DNA: TGTGCCACCAGTGATCGGGGAGACAGGGATTCGGGCACCGGGGAGCTGTTTTTT; CDR3 protein: CATSDRGDRDSGTGELFF
V gene: TRBV20-1; J gene: TRBJ2-3; clone size: many; D gene: NA; CDR3 DNA: TGCAGTGCTAGAGAGGGCAGGGGGGCAGATACGCAGTATTTT; CDR3 protein: CSAREGRGADTQYF
V gene: TRBV11-2; J gene: TRBJ2-7; clone size: NA; D gene: NA; CDR3 DNA: TGTGCCAGCAGCTCCCTTTTAGGGTACGCCTACGAGCAGTACTTC; CDR3 protein: CASSSLLGYAYEQYF
V gene: TRBV7-9; J gene: TRBJ2-5; clone size: many; D gene: NA; CDR3 DNA: TGTGCCAGCAGCCCCCCTGGCCCTCAAGAGACCCAGTACTTC; CDR3 protein: CASSPPGPQETQYF
V gene: TRBV6-1; J gene: TRBJ2-1; clone size: many; D gene: NA; CDR3 DNA: TGTGCCAGCAGTGAATCCGAGGGAGCGGCTAATGAGCAGTTCTTC; CDR3 protein: CASSESEGAANEQFF
V gene: TRBV19; J gene: TRBJ1-5; clone size: NA; D gene: NA; CDR3 DNA: TGTGCCAGTACGGGGGTCAATCAGCCCCAGCATTTT; CDR3 protein: CASTGVNQPQHF